Listed below are T cell receptor beta chains from one sample, sequenced in a study of T cell responses to AZD1222 COVID-19 vaccine. The protocol was immunoSEQ multiplex PCR, while the TCRdb copy is restricted to in-frame clones and leaves out a portion. The table includes some 140,000 clones, 92% detected once. Sequencing was performed on peripheral blood, taken on day 0 of AZD1222 vaccination. These receptors all come from an adult in good health. Both conserved end residues are part of each CDR3. Fields, in order: D gene, V gene, CDR3 length, J gene, clone size, CDR3 DNA, CDR3 protein. A D gene is named only where the DNA matches it firmly. Size is stated for part of the rows, as once, few or many counts, or as a class when the clone is expanded.

d_call: TRBD1
v_call: TRBV5-1
cdr3_length: 15
j_call: TRBJ1-4
clone_size: .
cdr3_nt: TGCGCCAGCAGCTTTTCAGGGACAGCTTATGAAAAACTGTTTTTT
cdr3_aa: CASSFSGTAYEKLFF

d_call: TRBD1
v_call: TRBV9
cdr3_length: 16
j_call: TRBJ2-4
clone_size: .
cdr3_nt: TGTGCCAGCAGCCGCGGATCGGACAGGCTCCAAAACATTCAGTACTTC
cdr3_aa: CASSRGSDRLQNIQYF

d_call: .
v_call: TRBV6-5
cdr3_length: 11
j_call: TRBJ1-1
clone_size: .
cdr3_nt: TGTGCCAGCAGTTTAGGAGTTGAAGCTTTCTTT
cdr3_aa: CASSLGVEAFF

d_call: TRBD2
v_call: TRBV28
cdr3_length: 15
j_call: TRBJ2-1
clone_size: .
cdr3_nt: TGTGCCACCAACGGCCGTGGCGGGAGTTACAATGAGCAGTTCTTC
cdr3_aa: CATNGRGGSYNEQFF

d_call: .
v_call: TRBV6-5
cdr3_length: 16
j_call: TRBJ2-1
clone_size: .
cdr3_nt: TGTGCCAGCAGTTACTCGTGGTCGGGAGTTGGGAATGAGCAGTTCTTC
cdr3_aa: CASSYSWSGVGNEQFF

d_call: .
v_call: TRBV5-6
cdr3_length: 14
j_call: TRBJ1-2
clone_size: .
cdr3_nt: TGTGCCAGCAGCTTGGAAGTAGGGCCCTATGGCTACACCTTC
cdr3_aa: CASSLEVGPYGYTF

d_call: .
v_call: TRBV7-9
cdr3_length: 16
j_call: TRBJ2-2
clone_size: .
cdr3_nt: TGTGCCAGCCAAAACCGCCTCGTCTACGGGGGCGGGGAGCTGTTTTTT
cdr3_aa: CASQNRLVYGGGELFF

d_call: .
v_call: TRBV5-1
cdr3_length: 15
j_call: TRBJ2-1
clone_size: .
cdr3_nt: TGCGCCAGCAGCTTGGGCGGACTGAGCTACAATGAGCAGTTCTTC
cdr3_aa: CASSLGGLSYNEQFF

d_call: .
v_call: TRBV6-2/TRBV6-3
cdr3_length: 15
j_call: TRBJ1-3
clone_size: .
cdr3_nt: TGTGCCAGCAGTGATGGACAGCGGGCTGGAAACACCATATATTTT
cdr3_aa: CASSDGQRAGNTIYF

d_call: .
v_call: TRBV2
cdr3_length: 13
j_call: TRBJ1-1
clone_size: .
cdr3_nt: TGTGCCAGCAAAGGGGCGGGGAACACTGAAGCTTTCTTT
cdr3_aa: CASKGAGNTEAFF

d_call: .
v_call: TRBV24-1
cdr3_length: 15
j_call: TRBJ2-2
clone_size: .
cdr3_nt: TGTGCCACCGAGAATGCCCCCCTAGCTTCCGGGGAGCTGTTTTTT
cdr3_aa: CATENAPLASGELFF

d_call: .
v_call: TRBV13
cdr3_length: 16
j_call: TRBJ2-2
clone_size: .
cdr3_nt: TGTGCCAGCAGCTTACGGAACCCCCGGGAAACCGGGGAGCTGTTTTTT
cdr3_aa: CASSLRNPRETGELFF

d_call: .
v_call: TRBV6-1
cdr3_length: 14
j_call: TRBJ1-2
clone_size: .
cdr3_nt: TGTGCCAGCAGTGAACCGGGACGACTTTTGGGCTACACCTTC
cdr3_aa: CASSEPGRLLGYTF

d_call: .
v_call: TRBV24-1
cdr3_length: 17
j_call: TRBJ2-1
clone_size: .
cdr3_nt: TGTGCCACCAGTGACCCTAGGTTGGGTTCGGGTCGAAATGAGCAGTTCTTC
cdr3_aa: CATSDPRLGSGRNEQFF

d_call: .
v_call: TRBV18
cdr3_length: 14
j_call: TRBJ2-1
clone_size: .
cdr3_nt: TGTGCCAGCTCACCACCGGGGAGGAGGATTGAGCAGTTCTTC
cdr3_aa: CASSPPGRRIEQFF

d_call: TRBD2
v_call: TRBV5-1
cdr3_length: 15
j_call: TRBJ2-7
clone_size: .
cdr3_nt: TGCGCCAGCAGCTTGGGGACTAGCGGGGCTTACGAGCAGTACTTC
cdr3_aa: CASSLGTSGAYEQYF

d_call: TRBD1
v_call: TRBV3-1/TRBV3-2
cdr3_length: 14
j_call: TRBJ1-1
clone_size: .
cdr3_nt: TGTGCCAGCAGCCGACGGGGACAGGGGGCTGAAGCTTTCTTT
cdr3_aa: CASSRRGQGAEAFF

d_call: .
v_call: TRBV30
cdr3_length: 12
j_call: TRBJ1-1
clone_size: .
cdr3_nt: TGTGCCTGGAGCCGCCTGTTCACTGAAGCTTTCTTT
cdr3_aa: CAWSRLFTEAFF

d_call: TRBD1
v_call: TRBV4-2
cdr3_length: 15
j_call: TRBJ1-2
clone_size: .
cdr3_nt: TGTGCCAGCAGCCAAGTCCAGGGGGCGGGCTATGGCTACACCTTC
cdr3_aa: CASSQVQGAGYGYTF

d_call: TRBD1
v_call: TRBV5-4
cdr3_length: 16
j_call: TRBJ1-3
clone_size: .
cdr3_nt: TGTGCCAGCAGCTGGGAGGGACAGTTCTCTGGAAACACCATATATTTT
cdr3_aa: CASSWEGQFSGNTIYF

d_call: .
v_call: TRBV10-1
cdr3_length: 13
j_call: TRBJ2-7
clone_size: once
cdr3_nt: TGCGCCAGCAGCCTTAGGAGCTCCTACGAGCAGTACTTC
cdr3_aa: CASSLRSSYEQYF

d_call: .
v_call: TRBV6-5
cdr3_length: 15
j_call: TRBJ1-5
clone_size: once
cdr3_nt: TGTGCCAGCAGTCAACAACCAAACGACAGGCAGCCCCAGCATTTT
cdr3_aa: CASSQQPNDRQPQHF